The rows below give T cell receptor beta chains drawn from one sample of a study of T cells in Graves' hyperthyroidism and ophthalmopathy. TCRdb reanalysed the multiplex PCR reads using MiXCR and keeps one entry per CDR3 protein. The repertoire holds 150,000 to 200,000 distinct CDR3 sequences, with about 9.4% as singletons. Sequencing was performed on blood. The receptor source for this set is a woman aged 18-29 years with Graves' hyperthyroidism that later progressed to Graves' ophthalmopathy. Both conserved end residues are part of each CDR3. The order of the fields is J gene, V gene, clone size, D gene, CDR3 DNA, CDR3 protein. The D gene is left open where the match is weak. Some rows have no size entry. The others give once, few or many, or a class for an expanded clone.

TRBJ1-2 | TRBV4-2 | NA | NA | TGTGCCAGCAGCCAAGATCGACTAGATGGCTACACCTTC | CASSQDRLDGYTF
TRBJ1-3 | TRBV6-1 | many | NA | TGTGCCAGCAGTTCCCCCGGGGGGGGGGATGGAAACACCATATATTTT | CASSSPGGGDGNTIYF
TRBJ2-5 | TRBV7-2 | few | NA | TGTGCCAGCAGCTTAGGTCCAGAGACCCAGTACTTC | CASSLGPETQYF
TRBJ2-3 | TRBV15 | once | NA | TGTGCCACCAGCAGAGATCGGGCCACAGATACGCAGTATTTT | CATSRDRATDTQYF
TRBJ2-1 | TRBV18 | many | NA | TGTGCCAGCTGGACGGGACGGGACTCCCGTAGAGGTGAGCAGTTCTTC | CASWTGRDSRRGEQFF
TRBJ1-1 | TRBV18 | NA | TRBD1 | TGTGCCAGCTCACCAGAGAGGGGACAGGGGGACACTGAAGCTTTCTTT | CASSPERGQGDTEAFF
TRBJ2-1 | TRBV20-1 | many | TRBD2 | TGCAGTGCCTCACCCACTAGCGGGAGGATGAATGAGCAGTTCTTC | CSASPTSGRMNEQFF
TRBJ2-5 | TRBV7-9 | many | NA | TGTGCCAGCAGCTTAGCGACAGGTCAAGAGACCCAGTACTTC | CASSLATGQETQYF
TRBJ2-3 | TRBV7-6 | many | NA | TGTGCCAGCAGCCCCTTACGGGAGAGAGAGGGAGATACGCAGTATTTT | CASSPLREREGDTQYF
TRBJ1-2 | TRBV7-9 | NA | NA | TGTGCCAGCAGCTTATCGGGCAGGAACTATGGCTACACCTTC | CASSLSGRNYGYTF